This TCR beta chain derives from a study of T-cell reconstitution after alpha-beta-depleted transplantation in children. Concerning this clonotype: The target antigen is unknown.

The V gene's germline CDR1 is KGHDR and CDR2 SFDVKD. The V gene end was trimmed by 2 bases and the J gene end by 7 bases; junction bases not matched to a gene: 7. This CDR3 comprises 17 residues. TCRbeta library preparation incorporated unique molecular identifiers. TCRdb re-analysed the PCR reads in MiXCR, keeping a single row per CDR3 protein. Here the sample spans hundreds of thousands of distinct CDR3 sequences, around 14% being singletons. General observations from the study: Several hundred rapidly expanded clones from non-depleted graft cells reportedly supplied alpha-beta T cells about two months post-transplant. T cells produced anew were the main source of T-cell counts and diversity one year after transplant.

This sequence joins TRBV24-1 and TRBJ2-1, with 13 bases that match TRBD2. Sequencing used PBMCs, obtained before TCRalphabeta/CD19-depleted stem cell transplant. This TCR was recovered from a girl between 2 and 10 years old with congenital amegakaryocytic thrombocytopenia, due to receive a stem cell transplant. The chain's CDR3 is CATSDSTAGLAGNEQFF. The CDR3 DNA reads TGTGCCACCAGTGATTCCACAGCGGGACTAGCGGGGAATGAGCAGTTCTTC.